This TCR beta chain was found in a study of cytomegalovirus exposure and HLA in healthy donors. Study-wide background: T cells numbering about 200 million yielded roughly 120 million unique TCR beta sequences in an earlier analysis. The Caucasian-associated ancestry cluster held around four fifths of a few hundred genotyped donors.

The study ran its PCR with 60 Vbeta and 13 Jbeta primers. Clones were sequenced by immunoSEQ multiplex PCR, and TCRdb holds only the in-frame ones, with some missing. Recorded for this sample: about 53,000 clones. About this clone itself: Its antigen remains unidentified.

V shed 7 bases, J shed 4 bases, and the junction held 3 bases outside the gene matches. The CDR3 runs to 13 residues. Germline V gives CDR1 LNHDA, CDR2 SQIVND (reference sequence). Overall study results and limits: Later work found that TCR association rates differed between HLA loci; DRB1 had the most and HLA-C the fewest.

Sequenced input: PBMCs. V usage is TRBV19 and J usage is TRBJ1-4, with 7 bases lining up with TRBD1. The TCR comes from a man aged 18-30 years in good health and CMV-seropositive. The CDR3 spells CASKGTVNEKLFF. CDR3 coding DNA: TGTGCCAGTAAGGGGACAGTTAATGAAAAACTGTTTTTT.